This TCR beta chain was sequenced during a study of radiation and T cells in renal cell carcinoma. With 5 bases clipped from V and 4 bases from J, the junction kept 9 bases outside the gene matches. There are 16 residues in the CDR3. Germline loops: CDR1 SNHLY, CDR2 FYNNEI. This clone appeared a single time. Sequenced by immunoSEQ multiplex PCR; TCRdb stores in-frame clones only, minus some. The sample has tens of thousands of clones, around 81% seen once; the top ten hold less than 7.5%. The time point is: blood 2 weeks post-SBRT. Treatment defined: 15 Gy SBRT to primary tumor, nephrectomy 4 weeks later. Radiation-treated patients gave blood at baseline, week 2 and week 4.

This sequence originates from a man in his sixties with renal cell carcinoma. This sequence joins TRBV2 and TRBJ2-2; 8 bases map to TRBD2. This specimen was blood, taken from a patient whose treatment included radiotherapy and nephrectomy. This chain's CDR3 is CASSRPGTSVTGELFF. Written as DNA, the CDR3 is TGTGCCAGCAGTCGTCCCGGGACTAGTGTCACCGGGGAGCTGTTTTTT.